The clone carrying this T cell receptor (beta chain) was counted at least ten times. What it recognizes is unknown. Active moderate-to-severe ophthalmopathy, Clinical Activity Score at least 3, NOSPECS at least 4, under 3 months' duration. Isolation of PBMCs was performed on roughly 9 ml fresh peripheral blood. RNA transcripts were the template for amplifying TCR beta CDR3 regions. The HTBI set primed first-round TCR CDR3 RT-PCR. TCRdb fed the multiplex PCR reads into MiXCR, producing one record per CDR3 protein. The data contain about 640,000 distinct CDR3 sequences, approximately 14% of them seen just once; the ten biggest clones take up around 12%. The data were taken from a study of T cells in Graves' hyperthyroidism and ophthalmopathy. Study information: Peripheral blood specimens were obtained at initial diagnosis, prior to any treatment.

Study results and caveats: The model foresaw ophthalmopathy a median about 6.5 months prior to onset.

V was pared by 4 bases and J by 1 base, with 14 bases between. The CDR3 is 15 amino acids. CDR1 is SGHTA and CDR2 is FQGTGA in the germline V gene. Material for sequencing was blood. V and J are TRBV7-3 and TRBJ2-7; D possibly matches TRBD1 or TRBD2 (6 bases each). The TCR comes from a woman aged 50 to 65 with Graves' ophthalmopathy. The CDR3 nucleotides read TGTGCCAGCAGCTGGGAGGACAGCCCGTCCTACGAGCAGTACTTC. Protein sequence: CASSWEDSPSYEQYF.